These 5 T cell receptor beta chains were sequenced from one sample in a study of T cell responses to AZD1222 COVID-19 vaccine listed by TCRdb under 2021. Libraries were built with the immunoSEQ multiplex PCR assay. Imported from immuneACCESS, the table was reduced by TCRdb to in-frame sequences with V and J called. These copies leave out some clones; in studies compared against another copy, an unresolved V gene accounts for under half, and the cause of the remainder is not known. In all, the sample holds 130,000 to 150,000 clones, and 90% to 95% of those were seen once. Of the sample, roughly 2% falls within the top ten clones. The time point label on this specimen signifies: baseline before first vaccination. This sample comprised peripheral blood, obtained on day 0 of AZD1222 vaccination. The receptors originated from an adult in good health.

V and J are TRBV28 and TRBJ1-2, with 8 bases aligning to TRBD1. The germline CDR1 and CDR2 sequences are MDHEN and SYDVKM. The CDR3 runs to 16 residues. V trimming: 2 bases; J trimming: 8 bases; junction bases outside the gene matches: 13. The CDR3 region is CASSLRVGQGADGYTF. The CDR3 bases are TGTGCCAGCAGTTTAAGGGTTGGGCAGGGGGCAGACGGCTACACCTTC.

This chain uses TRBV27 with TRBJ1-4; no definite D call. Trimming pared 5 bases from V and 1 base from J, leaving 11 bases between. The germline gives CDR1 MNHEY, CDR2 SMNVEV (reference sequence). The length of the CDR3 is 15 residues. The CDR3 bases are TGTGCCAGCAGTGTATACAGACAAACTAATGAAAAACTGTTTTTT. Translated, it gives CASSVYRQTNEKLFF.

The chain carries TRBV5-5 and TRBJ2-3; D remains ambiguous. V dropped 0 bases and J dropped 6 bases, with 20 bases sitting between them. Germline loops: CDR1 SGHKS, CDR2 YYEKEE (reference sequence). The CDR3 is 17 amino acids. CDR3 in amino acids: CASSLGMGGPVLDTQYF. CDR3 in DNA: TGTGCCAGCAGCTTGGGGATGGGCGGCCCCGTATTGGATACGCAGTATTTT.

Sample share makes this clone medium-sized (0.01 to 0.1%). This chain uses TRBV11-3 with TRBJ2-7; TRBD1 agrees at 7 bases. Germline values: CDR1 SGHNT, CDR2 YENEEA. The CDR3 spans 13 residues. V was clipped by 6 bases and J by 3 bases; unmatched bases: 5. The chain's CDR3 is CASSQDRHYEQYF. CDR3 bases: TGTGCCAGCAGTCAGGACAGGCACTACGAGCAGTACTTC.

The CDR3 DNA reads TGTGCCAGCAGTGAATTATCCGTCCCCGGGGAGCTGTTTTTT. Encoded protein: CASSELSVPGELFF. This rearrangement joins TRBV2 to TRBJ2-2; D remains ambiguous. Trimming left V 2 bases short and J 6 bases short, with 10 bases between. Germline CDR1 is SNHLY and CDR2 is FYNNEI. The CDR3 contains 14 residues.